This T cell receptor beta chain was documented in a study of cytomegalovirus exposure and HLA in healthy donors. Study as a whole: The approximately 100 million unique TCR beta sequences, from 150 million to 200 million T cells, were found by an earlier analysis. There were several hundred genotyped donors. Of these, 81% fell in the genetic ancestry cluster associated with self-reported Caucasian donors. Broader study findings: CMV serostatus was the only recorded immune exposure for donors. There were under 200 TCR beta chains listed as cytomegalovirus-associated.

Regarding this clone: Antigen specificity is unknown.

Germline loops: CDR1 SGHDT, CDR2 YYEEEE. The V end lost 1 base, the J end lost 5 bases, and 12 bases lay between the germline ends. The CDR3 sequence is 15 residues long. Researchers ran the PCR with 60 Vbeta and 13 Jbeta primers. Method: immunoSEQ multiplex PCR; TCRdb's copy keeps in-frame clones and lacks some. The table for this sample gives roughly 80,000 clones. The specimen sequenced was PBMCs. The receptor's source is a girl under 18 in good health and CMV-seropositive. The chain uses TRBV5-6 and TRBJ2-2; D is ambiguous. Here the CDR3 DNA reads TGTGCCAGCAGCTTGTCCCCCCAGGCGACCGGGGAGCTGTTTTTT. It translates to CASSLSPQATGELFF.